This T cell receptor beta chain was sequenced for a study of T cells expressing NK-cell markers. Regarding the study as a whole: Of the CD8+ T cells in about 6 donors, roughly 1.0-7.5% belonged to dominant NKG2C+ clonotypes.

There are 14 residues in the CDR3. The V gene's germline CDR1 is KGHDR and CDR2 SFDVKD. Comment on this clonotype: Antigen specificity is unknown.

TCRdb processed the 5' RACE reads again and assigns one entry to each CDR3 protein, with no DNA. This listing includes 300,000 to 500,000 distinct CDR3 sequences. This chain joins TRBV24-1 and TRBJ2-5. The specimen was blood T cells: a sorted CD56 or NKG2C T cell subset, CD4+ or CD8+ T cells, or bulk PBMC T cells (not recorded which). This sequence was found in a woman in her forties or fifties in good health. The chain's CDR3 is CATSVGALQETQYF.